This TCR beta chain appears in the sequencing data of a study of blood T cell repertoires in COVID-19. Across the whole study: Spain, Italy and the United States supplied samples that represented acute and convalescent COVID-19.

This clone appeared a few times. In the original workflow: Using reference gene primer amplification, nucleated cell counts were estimated. The table came from immunoSEQ multiplex PCR; TCRdb's copy has only in-frame clones and leaves some out. V and J calls and clone size follow that table, whereas D and trimming were derived from the DNA. The sample lists 150,000 to 200,000 clones, over 75% occurring once. Those enrolled, adults aged 18 to 89 years, came from about two dozen US areas. After removal of 4 bases from V and 6 bases from J, the junction contained 6 bases not matched to a gene. Looked up from germline, CDR1 is SGHNT and CDR2 is YYREEE (reference sequence). The CDR3 totals 14 residues.

The V gene is TRBV5-4, the J gene TRBJ1-4, with 7 nucleotides matching TRBD1. The sequence derives from a woman younger than 30 who had recovered from COVID-19. Sequenced: PBMCs or T cells enriched from blood (not recorded which). The CDR3 region is CASSLQGEHEKLFF. CDR3 bases: TGTGCCAGCAGCCTCCAGGGGGAACATGAAAAACTGTTTTTT.